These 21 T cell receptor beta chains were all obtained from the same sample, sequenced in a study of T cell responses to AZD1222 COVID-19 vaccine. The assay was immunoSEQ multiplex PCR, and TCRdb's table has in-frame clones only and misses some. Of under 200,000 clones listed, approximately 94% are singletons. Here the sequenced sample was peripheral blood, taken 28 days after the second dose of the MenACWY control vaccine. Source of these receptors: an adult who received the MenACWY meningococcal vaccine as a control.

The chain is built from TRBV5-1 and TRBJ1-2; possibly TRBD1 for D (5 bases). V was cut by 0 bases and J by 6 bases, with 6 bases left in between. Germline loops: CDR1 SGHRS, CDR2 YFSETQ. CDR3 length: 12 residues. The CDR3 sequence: CASSLGQHGYTF. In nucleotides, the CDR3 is TGCGCCAGCAGCTTGGGACAGCATGGCTACACCTTC.

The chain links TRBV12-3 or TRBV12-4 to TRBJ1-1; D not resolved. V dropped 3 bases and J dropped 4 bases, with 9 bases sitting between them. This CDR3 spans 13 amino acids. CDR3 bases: TGTGCCAGCAGTTTTGAGAGCTCCACTGAAGCTTTCTTT. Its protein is CASSFESSTEAFF.

The DNA of the CDR3 is TGTGCCAGTTCTGTGCGCGACTATGGCTACACCTTC. Translation gives CASSVRDYGYTF. The V gene is TRBV19, the J gene TRBJ1-2; D gene unclear. This CDR3 is 12 amino acids long. V was pared by 8 bases and J by 3 bases, with 10 bases between. Germline lookup yields CDR1 LNHDA and CDR2 SQIVND (reference sequence).

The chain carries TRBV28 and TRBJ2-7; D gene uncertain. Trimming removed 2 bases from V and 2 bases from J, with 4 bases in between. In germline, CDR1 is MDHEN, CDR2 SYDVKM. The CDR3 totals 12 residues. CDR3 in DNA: TGTGCCAGCAGTTTAGCCCCCTACGAGCAGTACTTC. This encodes CASSLAPYEQYF.

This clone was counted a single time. CDR3 residues: CASSFTLGVRANVLTF. CDR3 nucleotides: TGTGCCAGCAGCTTTACGTTGGGCGTTCGGGCCAACGTCCTGACTTTC. The chain uses TRBV7-9 and TRBJ2-6, with D unresolved. Trimming left V 3 bases short and J 5 bases short, with 14 bases between. Germline values: CDR1 SEHNR, CDR2 FQNEAQ (reference sequence). This CDR3 has 16 residues.

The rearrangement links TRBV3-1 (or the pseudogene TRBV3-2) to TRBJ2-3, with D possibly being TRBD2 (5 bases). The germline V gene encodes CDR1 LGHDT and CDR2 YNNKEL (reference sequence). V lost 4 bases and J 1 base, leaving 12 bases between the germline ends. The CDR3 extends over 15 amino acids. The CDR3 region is CASSPGLRRTDTQYF. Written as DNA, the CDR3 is TGTGCCAGCAGCCCAGGACTCCGGCGCACAGATACGCAGTATTTT.

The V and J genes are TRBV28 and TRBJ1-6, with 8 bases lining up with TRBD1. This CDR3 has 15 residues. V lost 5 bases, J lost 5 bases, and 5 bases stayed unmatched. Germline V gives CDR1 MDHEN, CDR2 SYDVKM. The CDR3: CASSAVDRDNSPLHF. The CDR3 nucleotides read TGTGCCAGCAGTGCGGTGGACAGGGATAATTCACCCCTCCACTTT.

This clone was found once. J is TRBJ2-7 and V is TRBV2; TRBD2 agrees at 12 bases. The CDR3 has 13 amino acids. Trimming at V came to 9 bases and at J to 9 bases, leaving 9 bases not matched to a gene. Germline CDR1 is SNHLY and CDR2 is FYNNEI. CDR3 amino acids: CARSTSGSQSQYF. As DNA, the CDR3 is TGTGCCAGGTCGACTAGCGGGAGCCAATCGCAGTACTTC.

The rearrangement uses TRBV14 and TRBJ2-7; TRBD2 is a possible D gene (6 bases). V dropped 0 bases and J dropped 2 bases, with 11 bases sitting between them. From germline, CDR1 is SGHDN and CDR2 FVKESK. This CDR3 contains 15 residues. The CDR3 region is CASSQERGPTYEQYF. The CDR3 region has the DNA TGTGCCAGCAGCCAAGAGCGGGGACCGACCTACGAGCAGTACTTC.

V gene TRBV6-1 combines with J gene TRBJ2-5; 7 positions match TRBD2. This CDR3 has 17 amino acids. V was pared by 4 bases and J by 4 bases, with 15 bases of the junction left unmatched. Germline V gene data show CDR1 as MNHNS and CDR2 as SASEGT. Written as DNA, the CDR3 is TGTGCCAGCAGTGTCCGGCTTGAAGCGGGACCGGGAGAGACCCAGTACTTC. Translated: CASSVRLEAGPGETQYF.

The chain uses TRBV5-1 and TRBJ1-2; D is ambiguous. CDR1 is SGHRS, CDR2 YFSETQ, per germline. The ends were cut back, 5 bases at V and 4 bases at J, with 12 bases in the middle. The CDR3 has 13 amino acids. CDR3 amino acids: CASRQGSGYGYTF. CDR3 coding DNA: TGCGCCAGCAGACAAGGGTCGGGCTATGGCTACACCTTC. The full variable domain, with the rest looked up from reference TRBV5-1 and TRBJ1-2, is KAGVTQTPRYLIKTRGQQVTLSCSPISGHRSVSWYQQTPGQGLQFLFEYFSETQRNKGNFPGRFSGRQFSNSRSEMNVSTLELGDSALYLCASRQGSGYGYTFGSGTRLTVV.

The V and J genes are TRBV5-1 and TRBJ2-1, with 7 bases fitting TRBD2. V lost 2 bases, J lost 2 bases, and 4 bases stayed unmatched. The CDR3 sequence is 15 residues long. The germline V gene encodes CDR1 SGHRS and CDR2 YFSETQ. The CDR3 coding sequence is TGCGCCAGCAGCTTAAGCGGGACCACCTACAATGAGCAGTTCTTC. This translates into CASSLSGTTYNEQFF.

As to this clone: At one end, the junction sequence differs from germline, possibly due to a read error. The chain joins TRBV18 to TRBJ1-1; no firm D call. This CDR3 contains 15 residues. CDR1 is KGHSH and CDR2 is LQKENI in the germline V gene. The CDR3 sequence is CASSSPLDGNTEAFF. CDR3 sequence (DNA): TGTGCCAGCTCATCACCTCTGGACGGCAACACTGAAGCTTTCTTT.

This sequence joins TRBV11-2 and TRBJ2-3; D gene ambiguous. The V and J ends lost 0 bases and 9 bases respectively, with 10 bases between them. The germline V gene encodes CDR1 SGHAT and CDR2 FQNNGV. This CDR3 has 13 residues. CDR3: CASSLDSIGTQYF. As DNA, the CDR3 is TGTGCCAGCAGCTTAGACTCGATCGGCACGCAGTATTTT.

The chain's CDR3 is CASSLTSGSYEQYF. CDR3 nucleotide sequence: TGTGCCAGCAGTTTGACTAGCGGGAGCTACGAGCAGTACTTC. V and J are TRBV6-2 or TRBV6-3 and TRBJ2-7; 12 nucleotides match TRBD2. The V and J ends lost 4 bases and 3 bases, in that order; junction bases with no gene match: 1. This CDR3 comprises 14 residues. The germline V gene encodes CDR1 MNHEY and CDR2 SVGEGT.

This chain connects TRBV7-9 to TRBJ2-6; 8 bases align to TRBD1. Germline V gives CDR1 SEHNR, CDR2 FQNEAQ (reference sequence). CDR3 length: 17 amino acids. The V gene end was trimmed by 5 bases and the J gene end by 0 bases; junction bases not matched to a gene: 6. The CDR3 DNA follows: TGTGCCAGCAGCCCATCGGGACAGGCCTCTGGGGCCAACGTCCTGACTTTC. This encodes CASSPSGQASGANVLTF.

CDR3 DNA sequence: TGCGCCAGCAGCCCCCGGACTAGCGGGATTAGCACAGATACGCAGTATTTT. Translating gives CASSPRTSGISTDTQYF. The J gene is TRBJ2-3, the V gene TRBV5-1; TRBD2 matches 12 bases. Trimming cost V 4 bases and J 0 bases; bases outside gene matches: 6. Germline-derived CDR1 and CDR2 are SGHRS and YFSETQ. This CDR3 spans 17 amino acids.

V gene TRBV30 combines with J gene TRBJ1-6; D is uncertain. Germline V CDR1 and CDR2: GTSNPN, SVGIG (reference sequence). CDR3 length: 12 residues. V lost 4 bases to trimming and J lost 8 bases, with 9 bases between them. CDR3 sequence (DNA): TGTGCCTGGAACCAGAGGGATTCACCCCTCCACTTT. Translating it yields CAWNQRDSPLHF.

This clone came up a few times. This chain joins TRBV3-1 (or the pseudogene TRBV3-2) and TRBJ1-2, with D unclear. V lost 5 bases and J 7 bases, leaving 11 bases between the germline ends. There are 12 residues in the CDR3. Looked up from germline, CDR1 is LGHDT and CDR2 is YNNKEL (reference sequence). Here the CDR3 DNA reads TGTGCCAGCAGCTTCAAAGCGAGTGGCTACACCTTC. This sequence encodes CASSFKASGYTF.

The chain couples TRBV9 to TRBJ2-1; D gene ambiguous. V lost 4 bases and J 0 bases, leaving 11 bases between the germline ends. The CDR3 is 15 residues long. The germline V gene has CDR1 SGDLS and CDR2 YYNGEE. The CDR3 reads CASSQSSSSYNEQFF. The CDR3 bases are TGTGCCAGCAGCCAGAGCAGTAGCTCCTACAATGAGCAGTTCTTC.

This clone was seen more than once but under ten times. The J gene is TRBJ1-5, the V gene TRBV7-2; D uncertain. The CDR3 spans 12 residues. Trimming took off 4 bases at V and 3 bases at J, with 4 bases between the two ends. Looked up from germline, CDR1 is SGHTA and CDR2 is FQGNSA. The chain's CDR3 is CASSSLNQPQHF. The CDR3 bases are TGTGCCAGCAGCTCCCTCAATCAGCCCCAGCATTTT.